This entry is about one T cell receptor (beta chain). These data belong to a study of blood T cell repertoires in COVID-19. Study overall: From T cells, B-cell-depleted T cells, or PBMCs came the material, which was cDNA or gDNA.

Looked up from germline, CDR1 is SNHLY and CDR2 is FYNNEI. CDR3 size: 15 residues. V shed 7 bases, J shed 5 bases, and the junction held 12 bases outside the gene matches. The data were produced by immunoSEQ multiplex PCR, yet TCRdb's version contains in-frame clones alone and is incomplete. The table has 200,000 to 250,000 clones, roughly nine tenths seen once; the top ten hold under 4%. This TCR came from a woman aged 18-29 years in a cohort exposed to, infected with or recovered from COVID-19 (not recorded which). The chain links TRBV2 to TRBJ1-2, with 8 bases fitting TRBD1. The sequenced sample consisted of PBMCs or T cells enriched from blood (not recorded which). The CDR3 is CASTALAGGWYGYTF. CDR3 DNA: TGTGCCAGCACAGCGTTGGCAGGGGGCTGGTATGGCTACACCTTC.